These 21 T cell receptor beta chains were sequenced from one sample in a study of cytomegalovirus exposure and HLA in healthy donors. PCR involved 60 Vbeta and 13 Jbeta primers. Profiled with immunoSEQ multiplex PCR; TCRdb holds only in-frame clones, not every one. The sample comprises under 130,000 clones, about 69% of which are singletons, and under 1.5% rests with the top ten. Source material: PBMCs. These receptors came from a man aged 40-49 years in good health and CMV-seronegative.

The rearrangement joins TRBV28 to TRBJ1-6; the D is unclear. Trimming removed 5 bases from V and 9 bases from J, with 8 bases in between. The CDR3 loop spans 12 amino acids. The germline gives CDR1 MDHEN, CDR2 SYDVKM. CDR3 sequence reads: CASSRLFSPLHF. The CDR3 nucleotides are TGTGCCAGCAGTCGTCTCTTTTCACCCCTCCACTTT.

The gene calls are TRBV5-1 and TRBJ2-5; 8 bases are shared with TRBD2. This CDR3 has 14 amino acids. Germline values: CDR1 SGHRS, CDR2 YFSETQ. Trimming removed 1 base from V and 5 bases from J; junction bases left unmatched: 4. In DNA, the CDR3 is TGCGCCAGCAGCTTGACTAGCGGAGTGGAGACCCAGTACTTC. Translation gives CASSLTSGVETQYF.

This clone was found once. The chain joins TRBV28 to TRBJ2-5; D is perhaps TRBD1 (5 bases). Trimming took off 5 bases at V and 4 bases at J, with 17 bases between the two ends. This CDR3 region has 15 residues. Germline CDR1 is MDHEN and CDR2 is SYDVKM. CDR3 protein: CASSLPSAGRETQYF. The CDR3 nucleotides are TGTGCCAGCAGTCTCCCCTCGGCAGGGCGAGAGACCCAGTACTTC.

Comment on this clone: A read error may produce the germline difference seen at one junction end. V is TRBV5-6 and J is TRBJ2-7; D gene unclear. CDR3 length equals 13 residues. Germline V lookup: CDR1 SGHDT, CDR2 YYEEEE. The chain's CDR3 is CASSWPASHEQYF. CDR3 coding DNA: TGTGCCAGCAGCTGGCCTGCCTCCCACGAGCAGTACTTC.

The chain is built from TRBV2 and TRBJ2-3; 8 bases line up with TRBD1. The germline CDR1 and CDR2 sequences are SNHLY and FYNNEI. CDR3 length: 14 amino acids. Unmatched junction bases numbered 7, after V lost 6 bases and J lost 5 bases. CDR3: CASSSSDREDTQYF. The DNA of the CDR3 is TGTGCCAGCAGCTCCTCGGACAGGGAAGATACGCAGTATTTT.

The chain links TRBV2 to TRBJ2-5; 8 nucleotides line up with TRBD2. Germline trimming cut 4 bases from V and 3 bases from J; bases unmatched to any gene: 16. The CDR3 extends over 18 amino acids. The germline gives CDR1 SNHLY, CDR2 FYNNEI. CDR3 sequence (DNA): TGTGCCAGCAGTGCAAGAGGGCTTAGCGGGACGCTGGAAGAGACCCAGTACTTC. Protein sequence: CASSARGLSGTLEETQYF.

The chain couples TRBV4-2 to TRBJ2-1; D is possibly TRBD2 (6 bases). This CDR3 is built from 18 residues. V lost 5 bases and J 0 bases, leaving 20 bases between the germline ends. CDR1 LGHNA and CDR2 YNFKEQ come from the germline V gene. The CDR3 here is CASSSGDSGTTSYNEQFF. The CDR3 DNA follows: TGTGCCAGCAGCTCGGGGGATTCGGGGACCACCTCCTACAATGAGCAGTTCTTC.

V and J are TRBV6-5 and TRBJ2-3; 8 bases are a match to TRBD2. This CDR3 is 16 amino acids long. CDR1 and CDR2 (germline): MNHEY, SVGAGI. The V gene end was trimmed by 2 bases and the J gene end by 3 bases; junction bases not matched to a gene: 7. This chain's CDR3 is CASSYGGTSRTDTQYF. CDR3 nucleotide sequence: TGTGCCAGCAGTTACGGTGGGACTAGTAGGACAGATACGCAGTATTTT.

The rearrangement uses TRBV4-1 and TRBJ1-5, with a weak D call TRBD1 (5 bases). Looked up from germline, CDR1 is MGHRA and CDR2 is YSYEKL. CDR3 length: 16 amino acids. V lost 0 bases, J lost 5 bases, and 14 bases lay in between. CDR3 sequence reads: CASSQDGRGGDQPQHF. The DNA of the CDR3 is TGCGCCAGCAGCCAAGATGGGAGGGGTGGTGATCAGCCCCAGCATTTT.

The V gene is TRBV5-1, the J gene TRBJ2-1, with D possibly TRBD1 on 5 matching bases. Germline V gives CDR1 SGHRS, CDR2 YFSETQ. V was trimmed by 0 bases and J by 12 bases, leaving 10 bases between them. This CDR3 has 12 amino acids. CDR3 in amino acids: CASSLASQGQFF. In nucleotides, the CDR3 is TGCGCCAGCAGCTTGGCCAGCCAGGGGCAGTTCTTC. Full variable domain (missing parts from reference TRBV5-1 and TRBJ2-1): KAGVTQTPRYLIKTRGQQVTLSCSPISGHRSVSWYQQTPGQGLQFLFEYFSETQRNKGNFPGRFSGRQFSNSRSEMNVSTLELGDSALYLCASSLASQGQFFGPGTRLTVL.

The chain links TRBV29-1 to TRBJ2-7; TRBD1 is a possible D gene (7 bases). The CDR3 consists of 13 residues. In germline, CDR1 is SQVTM, CDR2 ANQGSEA. V was trimmed by 6 bases and J by 2 bases, leaving 14 bases between them. CDR3 in DNA: TGCAGCGTGACCAGGGGGGCTACCTACGAGCAGTACTTC. Its protein product is CSVTRGATYEQYF.

The chain carries TRBV6-5 and TRBJ2-7; D is unresolved. The CDR3 spans 15 residues. The germline gives CDR1 MNHEY, CDR2 SVGAGI. Trimming took off 0 bases at V and 3 bases at J, with 12 bases between the two ends. CDR3 sequence (DNA): TGTGCCAGCAGTTACTCGATGAGAAGCAACTACGAGCAGTACTTC. Translating gives CASSYSMRSNYEQYF.

The rearrangement links TRBV6-4 to TRBJ2-1; TRBD1 is a possible D gene (5 bases). The CDR3 is 14 residues long. V was trimmed by 0 bases and J by 5 bases, leaving 8 bases between them. Germline CDR1 is MRHNA and CDR2 is SNTAGT. In DNA form, the CDR3 reads TGTGCCAGCAGTGACTCGAGCAGGGACAATGAGCAGTTCTTC. This gives the protein CASSDSSRDNEQFF.

CDR3 sequence: CASSSRLAGGGEQYF. The CDR3 DNA follows: TGTGCCAGCAGTTCTAGACTAGCGGGAGGTGGCGAGCAGTACTTC. This chain joins TRBV6-5 and TRBJ2-7; TRBD2 aligns across 13 bases. CDR3 length equals 15 residues. The germline CDR1 and CDR2 sequences are MNHEY and SVGAGI. V lost 4 bases and J lost 6; bases outside the gene matches: 6.

The DNA for the CDR3 is TGTGCCAGCCGCGGAGGACAGGGGCGTTCTGGGGCCAACGTCCTGACTTTC. Translated: CASRGGQGRSGANVLTF. The gene calls are TRBV7-9 and TRBJ2-6; 9 bases are shared with TRBD1. Germline loops: CDR1 SEHNR, CDR2 FQNEAQ (reference sequence). This CDR3 is 17 amino acids long. The junction had 9 bases not matched to a gene; V was cut back by 8 bases and J by 1 base. Variable domain in full (rest from reference TRBV7-9 and TRBJ2-6): DTGVSQNPRHKITKRGQNVTFRCDPISEHNRLYWYRQTLGQGPEFLTYFQNEAQLEKSRLLSDRFSAERPKGSFSTLEIQRTEQGDSAMYLCASRGGQGRSGANVLTFGAGSRLTVL.

The gene calls are TRBV4-2 and TRBJ2-7; maybe TRBD1 (5 bases). Germline CDR1 and CDR2: LGHNA and YNFKEQ. V lost 2 bases and J 0 bases, leaving 14 bases between the germline ends. The CDR3 totals 16 residues. The CDR3 DNA reads as TGTGCCAGCAGCCAAAAGACAGCCGTGAACTCCTACGAGCAGTACTTC. Translated: CASSQKTAVNSYEQYF.

The V gene is TRBV5-6, the J gene TRBJ2-7; TRBD1 aligns across 7 bases. Germline V gene sequence: CDR1 SGHDT, CDR2 YYEEEE. V was clipped by 3 bases and J by 2 bases; unmatched bases: 2. The CDR3 runs 13 residues. The CDR3 nucleotides read TGTGCCAGCAGCTACAGGGGTACCTACGAGCAGTACTTC. Protein sequence: CASSYRGTYEQYF.

The CDR3 DNA reads as TGTGCCAGCAGCCAAGATCAGGGGGTTCGAGGTGGCTACACCTTC. Translating it yields CASSQDQGVRGGYTF. J is TRBJ1-2 and V is TRBV4-2; TRBD1 agrees at 7 bases. Germline CDR1 reads LGHNA; CDR2 reads YNFKEQ. The CDR3 runs to 15 residues. J lost 7 bases, V lost 0 bases, and 8 bases had no gene match.

The V gene is TRBV5-1, the J gene TRBJ1-6; weak D call: TRBD1 (6 bases). This CDR3 spans 15 amino acids. Deletions cut 0 bases from V and 15 bases from J, with 19 bases between. The germline CDR1 and CDR2 sequences are SGHRS and YFSETQ. The CDR3 region has the DNA TGCGCCAGCAGCTTGGGGTCAGGGGTTGCCCAAGTCCTCCACTTT. This sequence encodes CASSLGSGVAQVLHF.

This clone came up a few times. This chain uses TRBV5-1 with TRBJ2-1, with 11 bases identical to TRBD2. Germline CDR1 and CDR2: SGHRS and YFSETQ. This CDR3 has 16 amino acids. The V segment lost 4 bases and the J segment 4 bases; nucleotides outside the gene matches: 7. The CDR3 is CASSGSGGAGYNEQFF. CDR3 nucleotide sequence: TGCGCCAGCAGCGGTAGCGGGGGGGCCGGATACAATGAGCAGTTCTTC.

V gene TRBV4-3 combines with J gene TRBJ1-1, with a weak D call TRBD1 (6 bases). CDR1 LGHNA and CDR2 YSLEER come from the germline V gene. Trimming took off 0 bases at V and 3 bases at J, with 14 bases between the two ends. There are 16 residues in the CDR3. CDR3 nucleotides: TGCGCCAGCAGCCAAGATTCGGGGGGGCGAGACACTGAAGCTTTCTTT. This sequence encodes CASSQDSGGRDTEAFF.